This T cell receptor beta chain came from a study of CD8+ T cells in alopecia areata. About the study: Treatment comprised oral tofacitinib, 5 to 10 mg twice daily, in treated patients.

Study results and caveats: Higher clonality than in normal scalp was seen in lesional scalp, especially alopecia totalis/universalis.

RNA extraction and reverse transcription yielded cDNA as sequencing template. Method: immunoSEQ multiplex PCR; TCRdb's copy keeps in-frame clones and lacks some. The data hold roughly 110,000 clones, with 84% observed a single time. In regard to this clone: Its specificity is unknown.

Between the trimmed V and J ends, which lost 2 bases and 6 bases, there was a span of 8 bases. This CDR3 has 13 amino acids. Germline-derived CDR1 and CDR2 are SGHNT and YYREEE (reference sequence). Treatment: oral pan-JAK inhibitor, 5-10 mg twice daily. Those with alopecia areata gave lesional scalp punch biopsies and peripheral blood. This TCR was sampled from a human donor with alopecia areata. This specimen was CD8+ T cells sorted from blood, taken at week 24, from a patient treated with tofacitinib. The V call is TRBV5-4, the J call TRBJ2-2, with D hard to call. CDR3 sequence reads: CASSFEESGELFF. The CDR3 region has the DNA TGTGCCAGCAGCTTCGAGGAGTCCGGGGAGCTGTTTTTT.